This T cell receptor beta chain was recovered during a study of cytomegalovirus exposure and HLA in healthy donors (dated by TCRdb to about 2017). At the level of the whole study: An earlier analysis of about 560 of the donors reported 276 Gb of sequence data and 90 million to 120 million unique TCR beta sequences obtained from some 200 million T cells. In an earlier analysis of roughly 600 of the donors, high-throughput TCR beta sequencing was used to judge whether each TCR beta V gene segment behaved as functional or pseudogenic. Alongside the repertoire data, information on donor age, sex, ethnicity and CMV serostatus was compiled. Among the roughly 400 genotyped donors, approximately 81% belonged to the genetic ancestry cluster associated with self-reported Caucasian donors. Every discovery cohort repertoire had been produced on one sequencing platform. Typing coverage differed by locus: A, B, C, DRB1 and DQB1 were typed in roughly 620-630 donors, DQA1 in 500 to 550, DPA1 in roughly 590, and DPB1 in roughly 470. In a later genetic analysis, genome-wide SNP genotypes for 398 of the 666 donors were used, and that subset was treated as a discovery cohort. Class I and class II HLA loci were covered by the typing at four-digit resolution. Across around 400 genotyped donors of the cohort, an average of about 200,000 unique TCR beta nucleotide sequences per donor were sequenced, and around 19% of those sequences were non-productive. About 280 gigabases of sequencing data and roughly 81 million unique TCR sequences made up an early release that covered approximately 650 HLA-typed donors. Along with the approximately 650-subject first cohort, a separate validation cohort of over a hundred different subjects was used. In the later analysis, no new phenotypic data were used to find candidate immune exposures; instead, reliance was placed on TCR beta sequences and their occurrence across donors. The study combined high-throughput TCR immunosequencing, statistical association of individual TCRs with disease status, and machine learning to predict cytomegalovirus infection status. Using immunosequencing, the study profiled T cell repertoires from about 620 subjects and related those repertoires to cytomegalovirus serostatus. The aim of the study was to test whether cataloging public T cell receptors could identify signatures of past pathogen exposure. Four or five DR-DQ haplotypes were handled as single units for association and clustering, since linkage in the cohort was strong. To study patterns of TCR occurrence, a later analysis re-analyzed previously published TCR beta repertoires from 600 to 750 donors and added high-resolution HLA genotyping. Study-wide conclusions, independent of this receptor: The 87-base-pair reads could not distinguish some IMGT-functional V segments, including TRBV6-2 and TRBV6-3, so those segments were excluded. In this cohort, only TCR beta chains were sequenced, and detectable features were limited by the absence of alpha or paired-chain data. Correlated functional status among segregating V segments might be attributable to linkage disequilibrium, but an unknown experimental factor could not be ruled out. Broadly in line with IMGT annotations, most TCR beta V segments showed up in productive rearrangements about 87% or about 30% of the time in an earlier analysis of roughly 590 of the donors. According to a later analysis, parvovirus B19, influenza, CMV and Epstein-Barr virus appeared linked to several top co-occurrence clusters. A later analysis associated about 17,000 TCR beta sequences with specific HLA alleles at a false discovery rate of 0.05. Immune exposure information for the cohort was limited to CMV serostatus. In a later analysis, HLA-associated TCR beta chains showed more clonal expansion and lower generation probabilities than non-associated chains that were equally common. An association between a missense DCLRE1C variant and V-gene and J-gene trimming of TCR beta chains was found in a later genetic analysis and replicated in an independent cohort. Because some donors lacked HLA typing at each locus, the association tests relied only on the typed subset. The earlier analysis of a few hundred of the donors excluded approximately 17 rarely observed V segments, including chromosome 9 orphons, because counts were too low. The authors suggested that the approach could potentially be extended to other disease states and immunological phenotypes. The sequencing pipeline was judged likely to have produced a cluster of highly shared sequence variants as a technical artifact. A later analysis found that most CMV-associated TCR beta chains appeared HLA-restricted, with HLA associations seemingly driven largely by CMV exposure. Roughly uniform sequencing depth across donors was assumed in presence/absence analyses, although this assumption may not hold. A later genetic analysis reported fewer N-insertions in productive TCRs among donors in an Asian-associated ancestry cluster than the approximately 670-donor mean. A total of roughly 160 TCR beta chains were listed by the study as associated with cytomegalovirus. A further reported finding was that TCR beta sequences accurately predicted the HLA-A and HLA-B alleles for most subjects in the first cohort. Most TCR sequences were observed very rarely across donors, whereas some public TCRs were present in many individuals. When HLA alleles, especially DR and DQ, strongly co-occurred, attributing TCR associations to individual alleles was difficult. The classifier was reported to diagnose cytomegalovirus status with high specificity and sensitivity in both the original and validation cohorts. Three of the identified cytomegalovirus-associated TCR beta chains were confirmed in vitro to be specific for cytomegalovirus antigens. A later analysis found that TCR association rates varied across HLA loci, with DRB1 alleles showing the most associated TCRs and HLA-C alleles the fewest.

Library construction relied on the immunoSEQ multiplex PCR assay. A mixture of 60 forward primers for TCR Vbeta segments and 13 reverse primers for TCR Jbeta segments was used in the multiplex PCR. The CDR3 region of rearranged TCR beta genes was amplified from genomic DNA by a multiplex PCR assay. On the Illumina HiSeq System, the amplified TCR beta libraries were sequenced as 87-base-pair reads. The paper's processing steps were these. In a later analysis, 77 million or so unique TCR beta chains were counted across the approximately 620 repertoires, and around 10 million of these chains were shared by at least two donors. To remove PCR and sequencing errors, raw reads were error-corrected and collapsed into unique sequences using a nearest-neighbor algorithm that merged closely related sequences. To assign V, D and J gene segments, CDR3 sequences were aligned to IMGT reference sequences. For a sequence to be retained, a match of at least six nucleotides to both a V gene segment and a J gene segment was required. A rearrangement counted as productive if the CDR3 had no stop codons and remained in frame with V and J, and every other rearrangement counted as non-productive. Following IMGT convention, CDR3 was defined as the stretch from the second conserved V-encoded cysteine to the conserved J-encoded phenylalanine. The earlier analysis of about 590 of the donors excluded sequences that lacked an unambiguous match to a single V gene segment. An earlier analysis of a few hundred of the donors called V segments functional above 56.7% productive rearrangements and segregating when the between-donor standard deviation exceeded 5%. A statistical classification framework was built for diagnosing cytomegalovirus status from the catalog of TCR beta chain sequences. A later analysis assigned V and J genes by comparing TCR nucleotide sequences with IMGT/GENE-DB human TR gene sequences. The TCRdist pipeline was used in a later analysis to assign CDR3 sequences and most-parsimonious VDJ recombination scenarios. In a later analysis, every TCR beta chain was defined by the combination of its CDR3 amino acid sequence and its V-gene family, and reads without a unique V-gene family were dropped. To address suspected cross-contamination and a sequencing artifact, a later analysis removed 450 to 700 highly shared, low-generation-probability nucleotide sequences. In a later analysis, a clonal expansion index for each public chain was calculated from normalized within-repertoire ranks of inferred template counts. In a later analysis, generation probabilities were computed using a VDJ recombination model fitted to out-of-frame rearrangements, and the results were checked against IGoR. In a later analysis, hypergeometric tests were used to score TCR-TCR, TCR-HLA and TCR-CMV co-occurrence, with a repertoire-size bias correction applied to TCR pairs. In a later analysis, false discovery rates were estimated by permuting HLA or CMV assignments 20 times. In a later analysis, co-occurring TCRs were grouped using DBSCAN, and TCRdist sequence similarity was added for clustering within HLA-allele-positive subsets. For co-occurrence clustering, repertoires with fewer than 30,000 or more than 120,000 public chains were excluded, along with five repertoires with anomalous nucleotide sharing. TCRdb carries this immuneACCESS record with in-frame sequences only. Its versions omit some clonotypes, under half of them owing to an unresolved V gene in the studies checked, with the rest unexplained. V and J calls plus clone size are reproduced from that table; the DNA served to infer D and trimming. This sample gives about 92,000 clones in total; around 74% of them show up just once. The ten most abundant clones make up 6.5% to 8% of the sample.

As regards this clone: The clone's antigen remains unknown. No base-level quality is on record; no much larger clone is a single base apart.

The cohort comprised 550 to 700 healthy bone marrow donors. At the time of sampling, every cohort member was nominally healthy, though immune exposures that went unrecorded were likely present. The donor was CMV seropositive and was included in the group of about 290 seropositive cohort members. Each donor provided a peripheral blood sample, and peripheral blood mononuclear cells were used for TCR beta sequencing. The Qiagen DNeasy Blood Extraction Kit was used to extract genomic DNA from the blood cell samples. For CDR1 and CDR2, the germline V gene (reference sequence) lists LNHDA and SQIVND. There are 13 amino acids in the CDR3, from cysteine to phenylalanine inclusive. Kept here is only the CDR3 DNA, which spans 39 bases and is read in frame from base 1. Between the V and J ends, shortened by 7 bases and 6 bases respectively, the junction contains 13 bases.

The sequencing sample was made of PBMCs. The chain uses TRBV19 and TRBJ2-1; a tentative D match to TRBD1 spans 6 bases. The clonotype was recovered from a man aged 50-60 years in good health and CMV-seropositive. The DNA is TGTGCCAGTAAGGTCGGACAGACCAATGAGCAGTTCTTC. Translated, this gives CASKVGQTNEQFF.